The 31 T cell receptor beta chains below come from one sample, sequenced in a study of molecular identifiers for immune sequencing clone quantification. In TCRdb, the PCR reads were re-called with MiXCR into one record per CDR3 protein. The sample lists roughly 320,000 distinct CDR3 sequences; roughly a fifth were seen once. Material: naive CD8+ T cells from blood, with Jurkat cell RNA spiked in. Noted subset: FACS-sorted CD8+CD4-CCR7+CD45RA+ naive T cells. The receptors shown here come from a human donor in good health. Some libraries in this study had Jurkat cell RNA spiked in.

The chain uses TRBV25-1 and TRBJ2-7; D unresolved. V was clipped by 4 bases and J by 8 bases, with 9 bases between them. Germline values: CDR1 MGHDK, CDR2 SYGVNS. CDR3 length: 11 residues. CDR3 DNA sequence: TGTGCCAGCAGTGTCACGTGGAAGCAGTACTTC. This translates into CASSVTWKQYF.

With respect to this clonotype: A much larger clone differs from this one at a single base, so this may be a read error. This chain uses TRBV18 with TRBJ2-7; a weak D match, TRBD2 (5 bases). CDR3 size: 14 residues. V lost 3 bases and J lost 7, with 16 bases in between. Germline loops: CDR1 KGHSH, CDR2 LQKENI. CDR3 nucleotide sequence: TGTGCCAGCTCACCGGAGGCTACGTTTGGGGAGCAGTACTTC. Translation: CASSPEATFGEQYF.

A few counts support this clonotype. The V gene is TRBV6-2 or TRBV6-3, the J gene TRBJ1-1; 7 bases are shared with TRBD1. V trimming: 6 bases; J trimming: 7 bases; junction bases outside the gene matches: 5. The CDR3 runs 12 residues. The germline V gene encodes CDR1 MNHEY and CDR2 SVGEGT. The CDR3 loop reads CASSMDRFEAFF. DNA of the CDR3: TGTGCCAGCAGCATGGACAGGTTTGAAGCTTTCTTT.

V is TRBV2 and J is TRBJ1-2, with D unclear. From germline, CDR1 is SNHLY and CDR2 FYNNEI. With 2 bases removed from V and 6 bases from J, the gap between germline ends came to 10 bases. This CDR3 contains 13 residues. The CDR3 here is CASSEYGSDGYTF. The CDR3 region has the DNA TGTGCCAGCAGTGAATACGGCAGCGATGGCTACACCTTC.

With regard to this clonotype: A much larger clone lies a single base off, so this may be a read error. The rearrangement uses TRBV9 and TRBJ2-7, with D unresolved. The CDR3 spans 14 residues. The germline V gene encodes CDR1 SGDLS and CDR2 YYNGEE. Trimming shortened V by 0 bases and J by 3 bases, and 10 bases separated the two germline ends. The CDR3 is CASSVVGSGYEQYF. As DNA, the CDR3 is TGTGCCAGCAGCGTAGTAGGCAGTGGCTACGAGCAGTACTTC.

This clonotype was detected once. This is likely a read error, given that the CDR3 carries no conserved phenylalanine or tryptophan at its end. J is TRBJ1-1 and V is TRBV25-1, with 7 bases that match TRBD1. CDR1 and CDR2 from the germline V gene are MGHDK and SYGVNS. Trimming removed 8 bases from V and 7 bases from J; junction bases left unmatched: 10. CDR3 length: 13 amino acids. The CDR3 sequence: CASSRQGRSEAFL. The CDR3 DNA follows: TGTGCCAGCTCGAGACAGGGACGCAGTGAAGCTTTCCTT.

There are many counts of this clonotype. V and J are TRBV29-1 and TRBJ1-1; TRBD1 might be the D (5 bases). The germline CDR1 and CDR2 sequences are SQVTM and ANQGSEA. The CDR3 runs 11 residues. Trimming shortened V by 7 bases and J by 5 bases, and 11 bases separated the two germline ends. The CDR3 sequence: CSAGQVTEAFF. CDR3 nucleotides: TGCAGCGCGGGGCAGGTTACTGAAGCTTTCTTT.

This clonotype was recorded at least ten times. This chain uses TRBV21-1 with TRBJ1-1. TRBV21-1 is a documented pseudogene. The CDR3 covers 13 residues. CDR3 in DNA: TGTGCCAGCAGCACAGGGCTCGGCGCTGAAGCTTTCTTT. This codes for CASSTGLGAEAFF.

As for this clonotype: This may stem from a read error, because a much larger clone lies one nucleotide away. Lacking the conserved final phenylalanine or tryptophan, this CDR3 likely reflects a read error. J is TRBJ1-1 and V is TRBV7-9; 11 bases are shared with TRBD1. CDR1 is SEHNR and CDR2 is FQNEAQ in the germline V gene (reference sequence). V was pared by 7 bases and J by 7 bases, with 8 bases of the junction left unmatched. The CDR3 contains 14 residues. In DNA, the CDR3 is TGTGCCAGCACCCTTGGACAGGGGGCGGGTGAAGCTTTCTCT. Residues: CASTLGQGAGEAFS.

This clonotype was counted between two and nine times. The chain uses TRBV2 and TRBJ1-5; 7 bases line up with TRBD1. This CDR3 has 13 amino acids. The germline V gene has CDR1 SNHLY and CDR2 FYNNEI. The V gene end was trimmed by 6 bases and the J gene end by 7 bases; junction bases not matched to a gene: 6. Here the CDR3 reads CASREGAGQPQHF. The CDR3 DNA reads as TGTGCCAGCAGAGAGGGGGCTGGCCAGCCCCAGCATTTT.

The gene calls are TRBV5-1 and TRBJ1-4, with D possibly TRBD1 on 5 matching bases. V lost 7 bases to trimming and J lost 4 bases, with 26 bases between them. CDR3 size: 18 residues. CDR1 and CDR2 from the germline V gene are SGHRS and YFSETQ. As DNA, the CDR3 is TGCGCCAGCGGCCCGAGCCCAGGGTTCCTTCAAATTAATGAAAAACTGTTTTTT. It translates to CASGPSPGFLQINEKLFF.

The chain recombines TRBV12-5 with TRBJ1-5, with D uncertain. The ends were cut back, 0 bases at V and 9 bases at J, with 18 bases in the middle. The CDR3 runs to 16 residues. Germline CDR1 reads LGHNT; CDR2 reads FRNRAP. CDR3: CASGLVKADGYSPQHF. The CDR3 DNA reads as TGTGCTAGTGGTTTGGTAAAGGCGGATGGGTATTCGCCCCAGCATTTT.

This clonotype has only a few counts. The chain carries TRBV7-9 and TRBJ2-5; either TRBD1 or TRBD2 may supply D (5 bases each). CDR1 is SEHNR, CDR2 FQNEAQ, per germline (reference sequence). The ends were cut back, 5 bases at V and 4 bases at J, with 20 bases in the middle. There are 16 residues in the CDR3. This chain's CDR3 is CASSRTQMGERETQYF. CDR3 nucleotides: TGTGCCAGCAGCCGGACTCAAATGGGGGAACGAGAGACCCAGTACTTC.

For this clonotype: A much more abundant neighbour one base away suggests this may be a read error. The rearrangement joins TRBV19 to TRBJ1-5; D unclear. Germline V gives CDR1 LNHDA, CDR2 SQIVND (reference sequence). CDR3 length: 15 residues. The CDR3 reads CARSISSIGSQPQHF. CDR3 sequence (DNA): TGTGCCCGTAGTATCAGCAGTATCGGTAGTCAGCCCCAGCATTTT.

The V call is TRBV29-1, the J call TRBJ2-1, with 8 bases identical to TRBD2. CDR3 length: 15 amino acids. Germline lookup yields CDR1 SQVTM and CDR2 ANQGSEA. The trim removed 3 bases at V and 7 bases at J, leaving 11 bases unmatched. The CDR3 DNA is TGCAGCGTTGAGGGTAGCCATAGCGGGATAAATGAGCAGTTCTTC. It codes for CSVEGSHSGINEQFF.

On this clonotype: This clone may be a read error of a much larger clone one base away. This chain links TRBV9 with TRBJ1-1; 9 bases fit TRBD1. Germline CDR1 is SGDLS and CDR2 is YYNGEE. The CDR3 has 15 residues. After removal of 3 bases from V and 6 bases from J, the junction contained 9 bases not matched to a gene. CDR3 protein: CASSATGGEEAEAFF. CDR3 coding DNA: TGTGCCAGCAGCGCCACAGGGGGCGAGGAAGCTGAAGCTTTCTTT. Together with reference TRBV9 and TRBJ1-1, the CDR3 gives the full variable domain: DSGVTQTPKHLITATGQRVTLRCSPRSGDLSVYWYQQSLDQGLQFLIQYYNGEERAKGNILERFSAQQFPDLHSELNLSSLELGDSALYFCASSATGGEEAEAFFGQGTRLTVV.

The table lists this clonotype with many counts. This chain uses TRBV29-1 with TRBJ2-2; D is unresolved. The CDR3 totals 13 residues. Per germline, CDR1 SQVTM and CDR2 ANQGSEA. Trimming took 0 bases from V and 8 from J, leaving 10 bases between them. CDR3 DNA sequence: TGCAGCGTTGAAGATCTAGGCCCAGGGGAGCTGTTTTTT. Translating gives CSVEDLGPGELFF.

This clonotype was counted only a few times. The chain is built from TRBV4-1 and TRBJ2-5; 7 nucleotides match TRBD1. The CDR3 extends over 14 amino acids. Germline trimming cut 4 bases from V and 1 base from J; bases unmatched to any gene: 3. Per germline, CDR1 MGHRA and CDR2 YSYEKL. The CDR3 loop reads CASSLGQRQETQYF. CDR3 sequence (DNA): TGCGCCAGCAGCCTGGGACAGCGCCAAGAGACCCAGTACTTC.

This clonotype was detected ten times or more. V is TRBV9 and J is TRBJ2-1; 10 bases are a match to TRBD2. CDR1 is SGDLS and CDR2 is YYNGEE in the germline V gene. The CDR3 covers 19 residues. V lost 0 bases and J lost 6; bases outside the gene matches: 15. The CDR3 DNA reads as TGTGCCAGCAGCGTAGATCTAGCGGGAGCTCTCACCCCCGTCAATGAGCAGTTCTTC. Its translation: CASSVDLAGALTPVNEQFF. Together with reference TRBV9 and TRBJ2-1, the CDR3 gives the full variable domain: DSGVTQTPKHLITATGQRVTLRCSPRSGDLSVYWYQQSLDQGLQFLIQYYNGEERAKGNILERFSAQQFPDLHSELNLSSLELGDSALYFCASSVDLAGALTPVNEQFFGPGTRLTVL.

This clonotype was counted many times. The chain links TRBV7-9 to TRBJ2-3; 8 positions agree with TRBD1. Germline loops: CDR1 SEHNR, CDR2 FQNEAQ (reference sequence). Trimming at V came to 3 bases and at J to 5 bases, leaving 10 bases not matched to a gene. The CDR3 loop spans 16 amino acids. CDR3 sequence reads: CASSFIATGDQDTQYF. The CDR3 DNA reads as TGTGCCAGCAGCTTTATCGCGACAGGGGATCAAGATACGCAGTATTTT.

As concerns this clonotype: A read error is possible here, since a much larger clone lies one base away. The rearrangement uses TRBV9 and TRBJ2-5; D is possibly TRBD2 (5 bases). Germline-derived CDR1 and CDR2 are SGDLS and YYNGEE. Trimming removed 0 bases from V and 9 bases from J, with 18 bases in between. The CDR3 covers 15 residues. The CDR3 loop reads CASSVASGVSGAQYF. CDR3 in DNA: TGTGCCAGCAGCGTAGCTTCCGGGGTCTCCGGGGCCCAGTACTTC.

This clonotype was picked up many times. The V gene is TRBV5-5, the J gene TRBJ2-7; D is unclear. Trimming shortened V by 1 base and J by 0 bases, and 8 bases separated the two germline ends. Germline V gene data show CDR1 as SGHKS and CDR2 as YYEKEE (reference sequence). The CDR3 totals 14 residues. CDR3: CASSLRAISYEQYF. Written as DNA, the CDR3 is TGTGCCAGCAGCTTGAGGGCGATCTCCTACGAGCAGTACTTC.

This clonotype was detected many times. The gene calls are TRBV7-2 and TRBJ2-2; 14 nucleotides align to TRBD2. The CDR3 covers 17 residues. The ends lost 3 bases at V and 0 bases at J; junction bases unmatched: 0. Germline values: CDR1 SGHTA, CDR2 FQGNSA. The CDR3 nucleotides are TGTGCCAGCAGCTTGGGACTAGCGGGAGCGAACACCGGGGAGCTGTTTTTT. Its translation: CASSLGLAGANTGELFF.

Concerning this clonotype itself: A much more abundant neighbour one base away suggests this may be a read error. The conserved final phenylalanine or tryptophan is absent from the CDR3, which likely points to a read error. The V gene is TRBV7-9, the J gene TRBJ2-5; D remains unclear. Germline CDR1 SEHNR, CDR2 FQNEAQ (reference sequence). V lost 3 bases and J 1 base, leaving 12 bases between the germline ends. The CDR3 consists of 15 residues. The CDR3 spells CASSLPAAVQETQYS. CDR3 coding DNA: TGTGCCAGCAGCTTGCCGGCGGCGGTCCAAGAGACCCAGTACTCC.

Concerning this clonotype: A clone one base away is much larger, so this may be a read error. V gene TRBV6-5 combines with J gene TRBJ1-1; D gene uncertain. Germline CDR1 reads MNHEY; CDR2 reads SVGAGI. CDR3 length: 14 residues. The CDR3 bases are TGTGCCAGCAGTTACTCGAGGGCGAACACTGAAGCTTCCTTT. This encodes CASSYSRANTEASF.

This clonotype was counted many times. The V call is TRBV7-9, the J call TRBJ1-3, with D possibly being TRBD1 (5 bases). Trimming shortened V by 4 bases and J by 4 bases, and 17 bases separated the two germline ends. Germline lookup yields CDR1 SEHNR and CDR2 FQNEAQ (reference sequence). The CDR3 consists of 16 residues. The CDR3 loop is CASSSPGRAPGNTIYF. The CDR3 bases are TGTGCCAGCAGCTCACCAGGCAGGGCGCCCGGAAACACCATATATTTT. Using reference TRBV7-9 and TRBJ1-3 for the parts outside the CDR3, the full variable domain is DTGVSQNPRHKITKRGQNVTFRCDPISEHNRLYWYRQTLGQGPEFLTYFQNEAQLEKSRLLSDRFSAERPKGSFSTLEIQRTEQGDSAMYLCASSSPGRAPGNTIYFGEGSWLTVV.

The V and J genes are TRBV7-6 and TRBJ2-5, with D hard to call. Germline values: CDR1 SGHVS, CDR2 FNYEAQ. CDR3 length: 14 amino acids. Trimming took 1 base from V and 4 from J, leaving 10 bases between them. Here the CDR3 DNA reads TGTGCCAGCAGCTTAGAAGCCGCAGGAGAGACCCAGTACTTC. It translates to CASSLEAAGETQYF.

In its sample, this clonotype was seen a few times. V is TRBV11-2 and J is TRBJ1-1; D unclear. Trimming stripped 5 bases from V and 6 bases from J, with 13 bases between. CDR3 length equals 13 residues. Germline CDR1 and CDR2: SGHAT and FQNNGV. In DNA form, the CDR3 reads TGTGCCAGCAGCCAATGGAGGGAGGCTGAAGCTTTCTTT. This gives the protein CASSQWREAEAFF.

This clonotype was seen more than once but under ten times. The CDR3 sequence: CASSQGVGRGNTDTQYF. Written as DNA, the CDR3 is TGCGCCAGCAGCCAAGGGGTCGGGCGGGGAAACACAGATACGCAGTATTTT. V usage is TRBV4-3 and J usage is TRBJ2-3; D might be TRBD2 (6 bases). V lost 1 base and J lost 2, with 16 bases in between. The CDR3 covers 17 residues. The V gene's germline CDR1 is LGHNA and CDR2 YSLEER.

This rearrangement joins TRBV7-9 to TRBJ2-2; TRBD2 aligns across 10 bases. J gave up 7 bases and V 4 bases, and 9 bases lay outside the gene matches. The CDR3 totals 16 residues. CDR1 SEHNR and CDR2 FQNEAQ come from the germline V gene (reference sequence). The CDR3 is CASSSRLAGVNGELFF. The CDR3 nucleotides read TGTGCCAGCAGCTCCCGGCTAGCGGGAGTTAACGGGGAGCTGTTTTTT.

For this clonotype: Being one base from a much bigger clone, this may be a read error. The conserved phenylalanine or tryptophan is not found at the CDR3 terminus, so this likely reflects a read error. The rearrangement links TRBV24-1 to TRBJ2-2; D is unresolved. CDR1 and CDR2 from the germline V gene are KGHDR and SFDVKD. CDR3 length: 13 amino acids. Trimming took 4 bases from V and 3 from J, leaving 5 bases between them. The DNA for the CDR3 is TGTGCCACCAGTGACACACACACCGGGGAGCTGTTTTCT. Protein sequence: CATSDTHTGELFS.